The 27 T cell receptor beta chains given below trace back to one sample, sequenced in a study of T cell repertoires and HLA-DP antigens. Their recognized antigens are unknown. The table came from immunoSEQ multiplex PCR; TCRdb's copy has only in-frame clones and leaves some out. The sample lists fewer than 95,000 clones, about 89% occurring once. Sequencing used CD4+ T cells from PBMCs. The source is a man over 45 in good health and CMV-seronegative.

The V gene is TRBV7-9, the J gene TRBJ1-2; TRBD1 agrees at 9 bases. The germline V gene has CDR1 SEHNR and CDR2 FQNEAQ (reference sequence). V gave up 4 bases and J gave up 6 bases; unmatched junction bases: 9. CDR3 size: 15 residues. CDR3 in amino acids: CASSSNQGTGNGYTF. Written as DNA, the CDR3 is TGTGCCAGCAGCTCGAACCAGGGGACAGGGAATGGCTACACCTTC.

The chain recombines TRBV7-8 with TRBJ2-7, with 10 bases identical to TRBD2. The CDR3 is 15 amino acids. The trim removed 1 base at V and 6 bases at J, leaving 6 bases unmatched. Germline loops: CDR1 SGHVS, CDR2 FQNEAQ. Here the CDR3 reads CASSLGGSGRFEQYF. Written as DNA, the CDR3 is TGTGCCAGCAGCTTAGGGGGTAGCGGGAGGTTCGAGCAGTACTTC.

V is TRBV28 and J is TRBJ2-7, with D tentatively TRBD1 (5 bases). This CDR3 spans 13 amino acids. V was shortened by 6 bases and J by 3 bases, with 12 bases between the two germline ends. Germline V gene data show CDR1 as MDHEN and CDR2 as SYDVKM. CDR3 amino acids: CASSITQDYEQYF. As DNA, the CDR3 is TGTGCCAGCAGCATAACACAGGACTACGAGCAGTACTTC.

The chain joins TRBV4-3 to TRBJ1-4; TRBD1 agrees at 9 bases. Germline lookup yields CDR1 LGHNA and CDR2 YSLEER. The CDR3 spans 15 residues. With 0 bases clipped from V and 7 bases from J, the junction kept 3 bases outside the gene matches. CDR3 loop: CASSQDGTGSEKLFF. The CDR3 DNA reads as TGCGCCAGCAGCCAAGATGGGACAGGGAGTGAAAAACTGTTTTTT.

The rearrangement joins TRBV28 to TRBJ1-5, with TRBD1 matching 9 bases. The germline V gene has CDR1 MDHEN and CDR2 SYDVKM. The CDR3 runs 17 residues. V lost 7 bases, J lost 2 bases, and 12 bases stayed unmatched. CDR3 residues: CASTTPQGAVRNQPQHF. CDR3 nucleotides: TGTGCCAGCACTACACCACAGGGGGCGGTTCGCAATCAGCCCCAGCATTTT. The variable domain in full, completed from reference TRBV28 and TRBJ1-5, reads DVKVTQSSRYLVKRTGEKVFLECVQDMDHENMFWYRQDPGLGLRLIYFSYDVKMKEKGDIPEGYSVSREKKERFSLILESASTNQTSMYLCASTTPQGAVRNQPQHFGDGTRLSIL.

J is TRBJ2-3 and V is TRBV19; TRBD1 matches at 8 bases. The CDR3 sequence is 13 residues long. In germline, CDR1 is LNHDA, CDR2 SQIVND (reference sequence). J gave up 5 bases and V 5 bases, and 3 bases lay outside the gene matches. CDR3: CASSGRGQDTQYF. CDR3 DNA: TGTGCCAGTAGTGGCAGGGGGCAAGATACGCAGTATTTT.

J is TRBJ2-7 and V is TRBV5-1; 9 bases agree with TRBD1. Trimming at V came to 0 bases and at J to 2 bases, leaving 3 bases not matched to a gene. This CDR3 has 15 residues. The germline gives CDR1 SGHRS, CDR2 YFSETQ. The CDR3 coding sequence is TGCGCCAGCAGCTTGGGGTGGACAGGGGCCTACGAGCAGTACTTC. It codes for CASSLGWTGAYEQYF.

The V and J genes are TRBV6-1 and TRBJ1-3; D call uncertain. CDR1 and CDR2 (germline): MNHNS, SASEGT. V gave up 3 bases and J gave up 4 bases, with 13 bases separating them. The length of the CDR3 is 15 residues. The CDR3 DNA follows: TGTGCCAGCAGTGATCGGGCGGAGTCCGGAAACACCATATATTTT. Amino acid sequence: CASSDRAESGNTIYF.

The CDR3 nucleotides are TGTGCCAGCACCTTGGGTCGGACTAGCGGGAAGGGGGAGACCCAGTACTTC. Its protein is CASTLGRTSGKGETQYF. V gene TRBV11-2 combines with J gene TRBJ2-5, with 12 bases lining up with TRBD2. This CDR3 spans 17 amino acids. The germline V gene has CDR1 SGHAT and CDR2 FQNNGV. V gave up 7 bases and J gave up 5 bases; unmatched junction bases: 14.

This sequence joins TRBV5-8 and TRBJ2-7, with D tentatively TRBD1 (5 bases). The germline V and J ends were trimmed by 4 bases and 1 base, with 12 bases remaining between them. This CDR3 has 14 residues. Germline assignment: CDR1 SGHTS and CDR2 YDEGEE. CDR3 sequence: CASSRTGFSYEQYF. CDR3 coding DNA: TGTGCCAGCAGCAGAACAGGTTTTTCCTACGAGCAGTACTTC.

The V and J genes are TRBV10-3 and TRBJ2-2; 8 nucleotides match TRBD1. Trimming at V came to 4 bases and at J to 7 bases, leaving 8 bases not matched to a gene. Germline V gene sequence: CDR1 ENHRY, CDR2 SYGVKD. CDR3 length: 15 residues. CDR3 in amino acids: CAISAGQGWGGELFF. The CDR3 coding sequence is TGTGCCATCAGTGCAGGACAGGGCTGGGGCGGGGAGCTGTTTTTT.

J is TRBJ1-2 and V is TRBV2, with a tentative D call TRBD1 (5 bases). This CDR3 spans 12 amino acids. V shed 3 bases and J shed 8 bases, with 10 bases lying between them. CDR1 is SNHLY and CDR2 is FYNNEI in the germline V gene. The chain's CDR3 is CASSEGTPGYTF. The CDR3 region has the DNA TGTGCCAGCAGTGAGGGGACGCCCGGCTACACCTTC.

As regards this clone: Other nucleotide sequences in the sample specify the same CDR3. V and J are TRBV6-5 and TRBJ2-2; D may be TRBD1 (6 bases). The length of the CDR3 is 15 residues. From germline, CDR1 is MNHEY and CDR2 SVGAGI. Trimming removed 8 bases at V and 1 base at J, with 14 bases between. CDR3 amino acids: CASGNDRRNTGELFF. The DNA of the CDR3 is TGTGCCAGCGGTAATGACAGGAGGAACACCGGGGAGCTGTTTTTT.

The chain's CDR3 is CASSERIGPQHF. CDR3 sequence (DNA): TGTGCCAGCAGTGAAAGGATAGGGCCCCAGCATTTT. The chain uses TRBV6-5 and TRBJ1-5; D gene ambiguous. Germline CDR1 reads MNHEY; CDR2 reads SVGAGI. V lost 5 bases and J lost 9, with 11 bases in between. The CDR3 consists of 12 residues.

V is TRBV6-1 and J is TRBJ2-5; 13 bases align to TRBD2. The CDR3 sequence is 15 residues long. CDR1 and CDR2 from the germline V gene are MNHNS and SASEGT. With 6 bases clipped from V and 3 bases from J, the junction kept 4 bases outside the gene matches. The CDR3 is CASRQTSGGKETQYF. In DNA form, the CDR3 reads TGTGCCAGCAGGCAGACTAGCGGGGGGAAAGAGACCCAGTACTTC.

The chain combines TRBV7-8 with TRBJ2-1; a possible D gene is TRBD2 (5 bases). The V end was cut by 5 bases, the J end by 12 bases, with 20 bases between. The CDR3 contains 14 residues. The V gene's germline CDR1 is SGHVS and CDR2 FQNEAQ. The CDR3 here is CASSRAEVLSGQFF. Here the CDR3 DNA reads TGTGCCAGCAGCCGAGCGGAGGTTTTGTCAGGGCAGTTCTTC.

The chain has TRBV7-8 and TRBJ2-7, with 10 bases that match TRBD1. The CDR3 length is 15 residues. Trimming took 5 bases from V and 0 from J; bases not matched to a gene: 4. CDR1 SGHVS and CDR2 FQNEAQ come from the germline V gene. The chain's CDR3 is CASSPDRGISYEQYF. In DNA form, the CDR3 reads TGTGCCAGCAGCCCGGACAGGGGGATCTCCTACGAGCAGTACTTC.

The rearrangement links TRBV5-1 to TRBJ2-1; TRBD2 matches at 8 bases. From germline, CDR1 is SGHRS and CDR2 YFSETQ. CDR3 length: 16 amino acids. Losses at the gene ends were 0 bases for V and 4 bases for J; bases not matched to a gene: 6. This CDR3 reads CASSLVLAGMYNEQFF. DNA of the CDR3: TGCGCCAGCAGCTTGGTGTTAGCGGGAATGTACAATGAGCAGTTCTTC.

The J gene is TRBJ1-6, the V gene TRBV2; D remains unclear. Germline CDR1 SNHLY, CDR2 FYNNEI. The CDR3 contains 16 residues. Trimming removed 7 bases from V and 7 bases from J, with 20 bases in between. CDR3 sequence reads: CASNLDWALVNSPLHF. In DNA form, the CDR3 reads TGTGCCAGCAATCTCGATTGGGCCCTGGTAAATTCACCCCTCCACTTT. The entire variable domain, with the rest obtained from reference TRBV2 and TRBJ1-6, is as follows: EPEVTQTPSHQVTQMGQEVILRCVPISNHLYFYWYRQILGQKVEFLVSFYNNEISEKSEIFDDQFSVERPDGSNFTLKIRSTKLEDSAMYFCASNLDWALVNSPLHFGNGTRLTVT.

This clone was counted once. The J gene is TRBJ2-6, the V gene TRBV7-2; 13 nucleotides agree with TRBD2. CDR1 and CDR2 from the germline V gene are SGHTA and FQGNSA. The CDR3 loop spans 19 amino acids. V shed 3 bases and J 0 bases; nucleotides not matched to a gene: 5. In DNA form, the CDR3 reads TGTGCCAGCAGCTTCGGACTAGCGGGGGCGCTCTCTGGGGCCAACGTCCTGACTTTC. Protein product: CASSFGLAGALSGANVLTF.

This clone was counted a single time. The chain is built from TRBV9 and TRBJ2-7; 8 nucleotides agree with TRBD1. The ends lost 7 bases at V and 1 base at J; junction bases unmatched: 7. CDR1 and CDR2 (germline): SGDLS, YYNGEE. The CDR3 totals 14 residues. The DNA for the CDR3 is TGTGCCAGCGGGACTGGACAGGGTTCCTACGAGCAGTACTTC. Translated: CASGTGQGSYEQYF.

This chain connects TRBV5-1 to TRBJ1-1; D perhaps matches TRBD1 (6 bases). With 0 bases removed from V and 4 bases from J, the gap between germline ends came to 13 bases. Per the germline V gene, CDR1 is SGHRS and CDR2 is YFSETQ. The CDR3 contains 15 residues. This CDR3 is CASSLDTGSFTEAFF. In nucleotides, the CDR3 is TGCGCCAGCAGCTTGGATACAGGGTCGTTCACTGAAGCTTTCTTT.

The chain links TRBV6-1 to TRBJ2-7, with TRBD1 matching over 10 bases. CDR1 and CDR2 (germline): MNHNS, SASEGT. This CDR3 is built from 17 residues. The ends lost 3 bases at V and 7 bases at J; junction bases unmatched: 15. Here the CDR3 DNA reads TGTGCCAGCAGTGAGGGACAGGGGCCCTCCCAAGTTACGGAGCAGTACTTC. It codes for CASSEGQGPSQVTEQYF.

The chain has TRBV5-4 and TRBJ2-1; possibly TRBD2 for D (7 bases). Trimming removed 5 bases at V and 7 bases at J, with 19 bases between. Germline CDR1 reads SGHNT; CDR2 reads YYREEE (reference sequence). This CDR3 contains 15 residues. As DNA, the CDR3 is TGTGCCAGCAGGCCGGAGGGGGGGAGTGCAAATGAGCAGTTCTTC. It yields the protein CASRPEGGSANEQFF.

The CDR3 DNA reads as TGTGCCAGCAGCCTCATAGCAGGGGCTGGCTACACCTTC. As protein: CASSLIAGAGYTF. This chain connects TRBV7-9 to TRBJ1-2, with a tentative D call TRBD1 (6 bases). The CDR3 is 13 residues long. Trimming removed 5 bases from V and 7 bases from J, with 14 bases in between. CDR1 and CDR2 from the germline V gene are SEHNR and FQNEAQ (reference sequence).

The chain joins TRBV27 to TRBJ2-7; 7 bases are shared with TRBD1. The V segment lost 6 bases and the J segment 9 bases; nucleotides outside the gene matches: 8. This CDR3 has 12 residues. CDR1 MNHEY and CDR2 SMNVEV come from the germline V gene (reference sequence). In nucleotides, the CDR3 is TGTGCCAGCAGAGATCGACAGGGTTGGCAGTACTTC. It translates to CASRDRQGWQYF.

The chain links TRBV4-3 to TRBJ1-1, with D perhaps TRBD1 (5 bases). The CDR3 is made up of 15 amino acids. Per germline, CDR1 LGHNA and CDR2 YSLEER. V dropped 0 bases and J dropped 1 base, with 9 bases sitting between them. The CDR3 loop reads CASSQERQRNTEAFF. As DNA, the CDR3 is TGCGCCAGCAGCCAAGAAAGACAGCGGAACACTGAAGCTTTCTTT.